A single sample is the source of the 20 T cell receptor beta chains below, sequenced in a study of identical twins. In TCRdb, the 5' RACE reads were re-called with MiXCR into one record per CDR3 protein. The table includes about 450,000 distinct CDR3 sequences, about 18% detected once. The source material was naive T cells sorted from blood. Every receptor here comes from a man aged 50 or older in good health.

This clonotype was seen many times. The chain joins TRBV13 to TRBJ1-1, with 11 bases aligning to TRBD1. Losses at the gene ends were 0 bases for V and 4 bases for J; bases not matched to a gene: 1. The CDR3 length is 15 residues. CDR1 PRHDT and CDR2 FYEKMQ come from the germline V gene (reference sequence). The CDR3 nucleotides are TGTGCCAGCAGCTTAGGCGGGACAGGGGGCACTGAAGCTTTCTTT. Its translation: CASSLGGTGGTEAFF. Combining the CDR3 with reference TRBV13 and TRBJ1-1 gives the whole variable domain AAGVIQSPRHLIKEKRETATLKCYPIPRHDTVYWYQQGPGQDPQFLISFYEKMQSDKGSIPDRFSAQQFSDYHSELNMSSLELGDSALYFCASSLGGTGGTEAFFGQGTRLTVV.

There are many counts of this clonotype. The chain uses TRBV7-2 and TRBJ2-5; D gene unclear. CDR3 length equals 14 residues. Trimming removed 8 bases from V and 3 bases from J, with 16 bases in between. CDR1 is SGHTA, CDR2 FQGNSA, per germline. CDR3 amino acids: CASSLANREETQYF. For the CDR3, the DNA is TGTGCCAGCTCTTTGGCCAACAGAGAAGAGACCCAGTACTTC.

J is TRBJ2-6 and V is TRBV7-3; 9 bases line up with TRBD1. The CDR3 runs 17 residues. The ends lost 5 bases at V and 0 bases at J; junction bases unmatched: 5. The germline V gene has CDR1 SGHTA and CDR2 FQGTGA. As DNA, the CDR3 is TGTGCCAGCAGCGGGGACAGGGCCTTCTCTGGGGCCAACGTCCTGACTTTC. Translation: CASSGDRAFSGANVLTF. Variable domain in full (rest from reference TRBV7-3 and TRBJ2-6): GAGVSQTPSNKVTEKGKYVELRCDPISGHTALYWYRQSLGQGPEFLIYFQGTGAADDSGLPNDRFFAVRPEGSVSTLKIQRTERGDSAVYLCASSGDRAFSGANVLTFGAGSRLTVL.

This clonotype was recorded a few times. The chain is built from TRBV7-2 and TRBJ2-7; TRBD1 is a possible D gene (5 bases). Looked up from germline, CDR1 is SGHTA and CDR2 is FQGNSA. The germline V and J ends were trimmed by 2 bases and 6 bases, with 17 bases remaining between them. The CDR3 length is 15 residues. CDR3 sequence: CASSLSQGWVGEQYF. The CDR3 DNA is TGTGCCAGCAGCTTAAGCCAGGGATGGGTCGGCGAGCAGTACTTC. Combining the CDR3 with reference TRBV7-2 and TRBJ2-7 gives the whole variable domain GAGVSQSPSNKVTEKGKDVELRCDPISGHTALYWYRQSLGQGLEFLIYFQGNSAPDKSGLPSDRFSAERTGGSVSTLTIQRTQQEDSAVYLCASSLSQGWVGEQYFGPGTRLTVT.

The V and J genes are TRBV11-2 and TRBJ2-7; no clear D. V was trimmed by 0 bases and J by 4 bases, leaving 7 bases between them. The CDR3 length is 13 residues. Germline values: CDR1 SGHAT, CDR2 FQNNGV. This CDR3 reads CASSLEGWYEQYF. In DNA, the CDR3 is TGTGCCAGCAGCTTAGAAGGGTGGTACGAGCAGTACTTC.

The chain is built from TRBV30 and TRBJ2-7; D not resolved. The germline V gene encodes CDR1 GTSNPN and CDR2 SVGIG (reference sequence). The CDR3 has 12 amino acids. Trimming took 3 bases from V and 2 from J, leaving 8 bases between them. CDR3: CAWSAAPYEQYF. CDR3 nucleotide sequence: TGTGCCTGGAGCGCGGCCCCCTACGAGCAGTACTTC.

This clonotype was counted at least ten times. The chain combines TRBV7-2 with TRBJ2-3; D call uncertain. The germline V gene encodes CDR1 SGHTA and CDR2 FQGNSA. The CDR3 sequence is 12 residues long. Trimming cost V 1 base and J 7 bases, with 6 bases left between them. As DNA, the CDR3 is TGTGCCAGCAGCTTAGAACGAAATACGCAGTATTTT. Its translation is CASSLERNTQYF.

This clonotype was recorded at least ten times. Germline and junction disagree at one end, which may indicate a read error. The CDR3 coding sequence is TGTGCCAGCAGTCCGAAGGGACTAGCTTCCTCCAATGAGCAGTTCTTC. Amino acid sequence: CASSPKGLASSNEQFF. The chain carries TRBV6-1 and TRBJ2-1; 9 nucleotides match TRBD2. The CDR3 is 16 residues long. Germline assignment: CDR1 MNHNS and CDR2 SASEGT.

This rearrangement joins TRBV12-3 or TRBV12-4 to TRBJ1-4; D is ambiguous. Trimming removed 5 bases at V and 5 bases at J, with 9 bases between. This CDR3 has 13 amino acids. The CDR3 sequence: CASSLTLNEKLFF. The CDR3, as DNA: TGTGCCAGCAGTCTAACGTTAAATGAAAAACTGTTTTTT.

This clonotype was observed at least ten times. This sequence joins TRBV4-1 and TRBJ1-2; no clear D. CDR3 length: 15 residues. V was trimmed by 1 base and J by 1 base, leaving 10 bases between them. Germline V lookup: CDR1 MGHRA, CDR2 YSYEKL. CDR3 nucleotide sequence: TGCGCCAGCAGCCAAGGCCTCTGGAATAACTATGGCTACACCTTC. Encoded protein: CASSQGLWNNYGYTF.

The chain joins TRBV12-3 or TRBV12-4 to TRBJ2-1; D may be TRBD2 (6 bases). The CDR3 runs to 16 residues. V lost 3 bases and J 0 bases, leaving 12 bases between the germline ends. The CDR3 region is CASSLGRGGSYNEQFF. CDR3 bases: TGTGCCAGCAGTTTGGGGCGGGGAGGCTCCTACAATGAGCAGTTCTTC.

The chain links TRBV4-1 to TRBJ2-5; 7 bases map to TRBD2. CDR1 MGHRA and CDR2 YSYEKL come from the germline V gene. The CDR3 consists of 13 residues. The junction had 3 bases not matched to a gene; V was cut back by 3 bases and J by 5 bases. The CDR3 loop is CASSQTSLETQYF. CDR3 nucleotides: TGCGCCAGCAGCCAGACTAGCCTCGAGACCCAGTACTTC.

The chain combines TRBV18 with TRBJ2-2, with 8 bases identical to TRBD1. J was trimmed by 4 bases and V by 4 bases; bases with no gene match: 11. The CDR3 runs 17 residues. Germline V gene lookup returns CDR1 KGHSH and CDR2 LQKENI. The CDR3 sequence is CASSQRRDRPLTGELFF. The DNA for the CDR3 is TGTGCCAGCTCACAACGCCGGGACAGGCCCCTCACCGGGGAGCTGTTTTTT.

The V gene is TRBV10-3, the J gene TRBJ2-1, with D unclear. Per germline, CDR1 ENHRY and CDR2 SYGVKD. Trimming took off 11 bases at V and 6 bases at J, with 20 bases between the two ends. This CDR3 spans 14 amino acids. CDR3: CASRLAASANEQFF. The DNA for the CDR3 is TGTGCCTCCCGACTGGCCGCTTCGGCCAATGAGCAGTTCTTC.

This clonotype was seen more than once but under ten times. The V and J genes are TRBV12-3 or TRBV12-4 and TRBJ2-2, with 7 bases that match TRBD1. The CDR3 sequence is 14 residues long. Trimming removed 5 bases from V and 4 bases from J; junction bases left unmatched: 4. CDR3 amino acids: CASSRQGGTGELFF. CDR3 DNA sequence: TGTGCCAGCAGTCGACAGGGCGGCACCGGGGAGCTGTTTTTT.

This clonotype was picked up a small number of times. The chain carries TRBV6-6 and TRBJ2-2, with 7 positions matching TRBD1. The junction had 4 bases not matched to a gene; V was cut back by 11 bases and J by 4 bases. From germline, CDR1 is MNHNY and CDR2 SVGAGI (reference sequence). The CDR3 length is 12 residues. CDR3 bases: TGTGCCGCCCACAGGGGCACCGGGGAGCTGTTTTTT. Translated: CAAHRGTGELFF.

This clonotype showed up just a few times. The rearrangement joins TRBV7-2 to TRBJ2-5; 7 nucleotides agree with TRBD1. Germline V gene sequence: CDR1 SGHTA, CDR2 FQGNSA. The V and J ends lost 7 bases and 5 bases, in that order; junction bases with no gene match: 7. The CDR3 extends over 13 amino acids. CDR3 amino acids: CASTFDREETQYF. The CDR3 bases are TGTGCCAGCACCTTCGACAGGGAGGAGACCCAGTACTTC.

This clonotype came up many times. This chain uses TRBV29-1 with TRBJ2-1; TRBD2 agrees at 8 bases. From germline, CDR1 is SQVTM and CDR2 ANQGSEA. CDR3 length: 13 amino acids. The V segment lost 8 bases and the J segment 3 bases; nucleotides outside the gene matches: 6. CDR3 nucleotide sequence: TGCAGCCTTTTAGCGGGAAACTACAATGAGCAGTTCTTC. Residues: CSLLAGNYNEQFF.

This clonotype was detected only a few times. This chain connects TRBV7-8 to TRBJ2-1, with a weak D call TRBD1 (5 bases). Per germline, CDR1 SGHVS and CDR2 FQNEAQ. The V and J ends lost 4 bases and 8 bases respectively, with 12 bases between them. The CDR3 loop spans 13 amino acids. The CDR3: CASSWGWGYEQFF. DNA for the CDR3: TGTGCCAGCAGCTGGGGTTGGGGCTATGAGCAGTTCTTC.

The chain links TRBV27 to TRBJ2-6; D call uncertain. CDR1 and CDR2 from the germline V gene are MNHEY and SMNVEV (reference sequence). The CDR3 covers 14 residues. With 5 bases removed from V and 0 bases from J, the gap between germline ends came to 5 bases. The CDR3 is CASSMFSGANVLTF. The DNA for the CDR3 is TGTGCCAGCAGTATGTTCTCTGGGGCCAACGTCCTGACTTTC.